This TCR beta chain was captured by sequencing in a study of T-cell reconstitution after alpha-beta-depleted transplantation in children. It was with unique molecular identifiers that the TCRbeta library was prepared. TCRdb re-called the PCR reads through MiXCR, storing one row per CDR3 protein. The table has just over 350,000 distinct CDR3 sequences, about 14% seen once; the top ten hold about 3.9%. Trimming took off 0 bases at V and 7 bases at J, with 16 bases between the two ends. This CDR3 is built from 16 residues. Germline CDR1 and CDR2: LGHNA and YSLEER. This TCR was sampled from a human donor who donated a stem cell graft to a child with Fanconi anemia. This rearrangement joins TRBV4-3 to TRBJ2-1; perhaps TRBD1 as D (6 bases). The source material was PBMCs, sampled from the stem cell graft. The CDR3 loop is CASSQDLGAGQNEQFF. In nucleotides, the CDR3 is TGCGCCAGCAGCCAAGATCTGGGGGCCGGCCAAAATGAGCAGTTCTTC.